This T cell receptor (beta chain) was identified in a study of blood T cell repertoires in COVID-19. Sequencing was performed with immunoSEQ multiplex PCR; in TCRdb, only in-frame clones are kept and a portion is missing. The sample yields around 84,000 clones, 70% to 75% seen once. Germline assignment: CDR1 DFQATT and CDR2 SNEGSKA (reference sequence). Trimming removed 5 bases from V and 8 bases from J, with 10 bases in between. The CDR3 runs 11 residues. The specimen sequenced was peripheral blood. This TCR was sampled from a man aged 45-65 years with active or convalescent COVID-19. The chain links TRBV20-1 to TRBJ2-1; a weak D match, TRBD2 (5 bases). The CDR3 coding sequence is TGCAGTGCTCAACGGGGTGATGAGCAGTTCTTC. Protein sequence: CSAQRGDEQFF.